The clone carrying this TCR beta chain occurred many times. No antigen is known for it. The data stem from a study of regulatory T cells in long-lasting Graves disease. Background on the study: Over 5 years of antithyroid drugs plus positive TSH receptor antibodies defined persistent Graves' disease. Points from the study as a whole: Blood alone, not thyroid tissue, was studied.

Both iRepertoire HTBI primers and Arm-PCR of CDR3 regions were used to build the TCR beta libraries. TCRdb passed the multiplex PCR reads through MiXCR, listing each CDR3 protein once. The sample consists of about 430,000 distinct CDR3 sequences, 20% to 25% of them appearing once. As to time point: persistent/refractory GD, antithyroid drugs over 5 years with positive TRAb. Generation of the TCR library employed RNA extracted from PBMCs. This sample comprised peripheral blood mononuclear cells (PBMCs), obtained when the disease was refractory, from a patient treated with antithyroid drugs. The source is a female donor with Graves disease.

As DNA, the CDR3 is TGTGCCAGCGGGGTATCGGACCGACGCTCCTACGAGCAGTACTTC. Translated, it gives CASGVSDRRSYEQYF. The rearrangement uses TRBV2 and TRBJ2-7, with D uncertain. The CDR3 has 15 residues. Trimming cost V 8 bases and J 0 bases, with 17 bases left between them. Germline CDR1 and CDR2: SNHLY and FYNNEI.